The next 11 T cell receptor beta chains were all read from a single sample in a study of beta chain features in type 1 diabetes. Expressed TCRB transcripts were sequenced, since all the RNA that had been isolated was reverse transcribed. Repertoires were generated with immunoSEQ multiplex PCR, while TCRdb's copy carries only in-frame clones and drops some. The repertoire includes under 250,000 clones, about 26% of them detected once, and around 4% sits in the top ten. Sequenced input: central memory CD4+ T cells from blood. These receptors all come from a man younger than 45 in good health.

This clone was counted a few times. The chain has TRBV18 and TRBJ2-5; D is ambiguous. The length of the CDR3 is 14 residues. The ends were cut back, 3 bases at V and 0 bases at J, with 8 bases in the middle. CDR1 and CDR2 (germline): KGHSH, LQKENI. The CDR3 sequence is CASSPPGNQETQYF. Written as DNA, the CDR3 is TGTGCCAGCTCACCCCCGGGTAACCAAGAGACCCAGTACTTC.

This clone was seen a handful of times. The chain recombines TRBV12-5 with TRBJ2-1, with 7 bases that match TRBD2. Losses at the gene ends were 5 bases for V and 7 bases for J; bases not matched to a gene: 5. The germline CDR1 and CDR2 sequences are LGHNT and FRNRAP. This CDR3 spans 13 amino acids. In nucleotides, the CDR3 is TGTGCTAGTGGTCTCAGCGGGGTTAATGAGCAGTTCTTC. Its protein is CASGLSGVNEQFF.

This chain links TRBV29-1 with TRBJ1-2; D remains unclear. V lost 4 bases and J lost 4, with 13 bases in between. Germline V lookup: CDR1 SQVTM, CDR2 ANQGSEA. This CDR3 contains 13 residues. CDR3: CSVGNRGGYGYTF. The DNA for the CDR3 is TGCAGCGTTGGAAACCGGGGTGGCTATGGCTACACCTTC. Full variable domain (missing parts from reference TRBV29-1 and TRBJ1-2): SAVISQKPSRDICQRGTSLTIQCQVDSQVTMMFWYRQQPGQSLTLIATANQGSEATYESGFVIDKFPISRPNLTFSTLTVSNMSPEDSSIYLCSVGNRGGYGYTFGSGTRLTVV.

The J gene is TRBJ1-6, the V gene TRBV28; 10 bases align to TRBD1. CDR3 length equals 15 residues. Germline V gene lookup returns CDR1 MDHEN and CDR2 SYDVKM. After removal of 2 bases from V and 7 bases from J, the junction contained 2 bases not matched to a gene. CDR3 amino acids: CASSLPGQGNSPLHF. For the CDR3, the DNA is TGTGCCAGCAGTTTACCGGGACAGGGGAATTCACCCCTCCACTTT.

The rearrangement links TRBV25-1 to TRBJ2-3; 10 bases line up with TRBD2. Germline-derived CDR1 and CDR2 are MGHDK and SYGVNS. The CDR3 covers 17 residues. V shed 4 bases and J 1 base; nucleotides not matched to a gene: 8. The CDR3 sequence: CASSATGLAERTDTQYF. CDR3 nucleotides: TGTGCCAGCAGTGCAACAGGACTAGCGGAACGCACAGATACGCAGTATTTT.

This clone was detected a few times. J is TRBJ2-7 and V is TRBV7-2; no definite D call. The CDR3 is made up of 14 amino acids. Germline assignment: CDR1 SGHTA and CDR2 FQGNSA. Deletions cut 5 bases from V and 6 bases from J, with 17 bases between. CDR3 in amino acids: CASSALSLGGEQYF. CDR3 nucleotides: TGTGCCAGCAGCGCCCTATCTTTGGGTGGCGAGCAGTACTTC.

This chain uses TRBV7-9 with TRBJ1-1; D perhaps matches TRBD1 (6 bases). V dropped 3 bases and J dropped 8 bases, with 10 bases sitting between them. CDR3 length: 12 amino acids. Germline CDR1 is SEHNR and CDR2 is FQNEAQ (reference sequence). The CDR3 here is CASSLTGLEAFF. DNA of the CDR3: TGTGCCAGCAGCTTGACAGGCTTAGAAGCTTTCTTT.

J is TRBJ1-1 and V is TRBV6-5; D is undetermined. CDR1 is MNHEY, CDR2 SVGAGI, per germline. The CDR3 is 11 amino acids. V gave up 4 bases and J gave up 10 bases, with 10 bases separating them. The CDR3 loop is CASSSELGAFF. The CDR3 bases are TGTGCCAGCAGTTCCGAGTTAGGAGCTTTCTTT.

V gene TRBV9 combines with J gene TRBJ2-7; D may be TRBD2 (5 bases). This CDR3 is built from 16 residues. V was trimmed by 0 bases and J by 6 bases, leaving 19 bases between them. Germline assignment: CDR1 SGDLS and CDR2 YYNGEE. CDR3 amino acids: CASSVATVGSLAEQYF. The CDR3 coding sequence is TGTGCCAGCAGCGTAGCTACCGTAGGGAGTCTAGCCGAGCAGTACTTC.

This clone was found a few times. This same CDR3 is encoded by further DNA sequences in the sample. The chain joins TRBV30 to TRBJ2-5; 12 nucleotides agree with TRBD2. With V trimmed by 0 bases and J by 8 bases, 10 bases remained unmatched. The CDR3 runs to 16 residues. Germline V gives CDR1 GTSNPN, CDR2 SVGIG (reference sequence). The CDR3: CAWSVRPLAGGGTQYF. The CDR3 DNA is TGTGCCTGGAGTGTCCGGCCCCTAGCGGGGGGGGGTACCCAGTACTTC.

This clone was counted ten times or more. The chain has TRBV7-9 and TRBJ2-4, with 7 bases matching TRBD2. CDR3 length: 19 residues. V was pared by 1 base and J by 0 bases, with 12 bases of the junction left unmatched. The germline V gene has CDR1 SEHNR and CDR2 FQNEAQ (reference sequence). The CDR3 DNA follows: TGTGCCAGCAGCTTAGGACACCTCCGGGGGGAAATAGCCAAAAACATTCAGTACTTC. Translating it yields CASSLGHLRGEIAKNIQYF.